This T cell receptor beta chain was documented in a study of blood T cell repertoires in COVID-19. V lost 8 bases and J 2 bases, leaving 25 bases between the germline ends. The CDR3 extends over 18 amino acids. Germline V gene data show CDR1 as MNHEY and CDR2 as SMNVEV (reference sequence). Before being deemed recovered, Cohort 3 donors had two negative PCRs, clearance, or symptom resolution. Using immunoSEQ multiplex PCR, the repertoire was profiled, and TCRdb retains in-frame clones only, with some absent. Of 110,000 to 150,000 clones in the sample, about 90% were seen once. Input material: PBMCs or T cells enriched from blood (not recorded which). This chain connects TRBV27 to TRBJ1-5; TRBD1 might be the D (6 bases). This sequence was found in a man aged 55 to 70 who had recovered from COVID-19. CDR3 nucleotide sequence: TGTGCCAGCCAACTGTATGGGGGCGCGAGCCTAGGCAATCAGCCCCAGCATTTT. It specifies CASQLYGGASLGNQPQHF.